One and the same sample provided the 19 T cell receptor beta chains below, sequenced in a study of immune heterogeneity within non-small cell lung tumors (dated by TCRdb to 2017 to 2018). For the TCR template, genomic DNA was extracted from bulk tumor tissue, and roughly 600 ng of gDNA was amplified for each sample. During surgery, multiple biopsies were taken from each primary tumor and placed as far apart as possible within the tumor mass. The study cohort was described as untreated, and patients were newly diagnosed NSCLC cases undergoing curative surgery. Sequencer: HiSeq X Ten. The TCR beta CDR3 region was amplified with a multiplex PCR system whose first round of about 11 cycles used 32 V-gene forward primers and 13 J-gene reverse primers. TCRdb handled the public reads itself, with Q25 trimming in fastp and clone calling in MiXCR, and kept productive beta chains. Each CDR3 protein gets just one entry, which takes the most common genes and DNA from the rows behind it. For this sample there are 11,000 or so distinct CDR3 sequences; roughly 26% appear just once. About an eighth of the sample rests with the top ten.

Sequences were obtained from lung tumor tissue. All receptors come from a middle-aged man with non-small cell lung cancer.

This clonotype appeared many times. The chain employs TRBV28 and TRBJ1-2, with TRBD1 matching over 9 bases. Germline trimming cut 6 bases from V and 7 bases from J; bases unmatched to any gene: 12. In germline, CDR1 is MDHEN, CDR2 SYDVKM. The CDR3 has 15 amino acids. CDR3 in amino acids: CASSRPTGGASGYTF. CDR3 nucleotide sequence: TGTGCCAGCAGCCGTCCCACAGGGGGCGCCAGTGGCTACACCTTC.

This clonotype has a count of ten or more. The rearrangement joins TRBV19 to TRBJ2-2; D is perhaps TRBD1 (5 bases). V was shortened by 5 bases and J by 6 bases, with 19 bases between the two germline ends. Germline V lookup: CDR1 LNHDA, CDR2 SQIVND (reference sequence). This CDR3 has 16 amino acids. The CDR3 nucleotides are TGTGCCAGTAGTCCCCGTGGGGCCGGTTTTTCCGGGGAGCTGTTTTTT. It specifies CASSPRGAGFSGELFF.

With regard to this clonotype: This may stem from a read error, because a much larger clone lies one nucleotide away. This rearrangement joins TRBV29-1 to TRBJ2-5; tentatively, D is TRBD2 (5 bases). The CDR3 runs to 12 residues. CDR1 is SQVTM, CDR2 ANQGSEA, per germline. CDR3 region: CSVHVGRETQHF. DNA of the CDR3: TGCAGCGTGCACGTTGGTAGGGAGACCCAGCACTTC.

In the case of this clonotype: Just one base apart from a much larger clone, this may be a read error. The chain links TRBV28 to TRBJ2-1; D gene ambiguous. This CDR3 contains 11 residues. Germline V gene sequence: CDR1 MDHEN, CDR2 SYDVKM. The CDR3 loop reads CASSSYDEQFF. DNA of the CDR3: TGTGCCAGCAGTTCCTACGATGAGCAGTTCTTC. Combining the CDR3 with reference TRBV28 and TRBJ2-1 gives the whole variable domain DVKVTQSSRYLVKRTGEKVFLECVQDMDHENMFWYRQDPGLGLRLIYFSYDVKMKEKGDIPEGYSVSREKKERFSLILESASTNQTSMYLCASSSYDEQFFGPGTRLTVL.

This clonotype is termed medium-sized. This chain links TRBV9 with TRBJ2-7; TRBD2 matches at 8 bases. Germline CDR1 is SGDLS and CDR2 is YYNGEE. The CDR3 loop spans 13 amino acids. V trimming: 2 bases; J trimming: 3 bases; junction bases outside the gene matches: 1. The CDR3 region has the DNA TGTGCCAGCAGCGTCAGCGGGGGCTACGAGCAGTACTTC. Protein product: CASSVSGGYEQYF.

This clonotype occurred many times. J is TRBJ2-3 and V is TRBV11-3; D gene uncertain. The CDR3 runs to 13 residues. Per germline, CDR1 SGHNT and CDR2 YENEEA. Trimming removed 4 bases at V and 3 bases at J, with 8 bases between. DNA for the CDR3: TGTGCCAGCAGCTCTAGTTTTACAGATACGCAGTATTTT. Translation: CASSSSFTDTQYF.

V is TRBV12-3 or TRBV12-4 and J is TRBJ2-2, with 10 bases aligning to TRBD2. The ends lost 3 bases at V and 1 base at J; junction bases unmatched: 2. The CDR3 sequence is 16 residues long. The CDR3 bases are TGTGCCAGCAGTTTTCGACTAGCGGGGAACACCGGGGAGCTGTTTTTT. Protein sequence: CASSFRLAGNTGELFF.

This clonotype was seen more than once but under ten times. The chain joins TRBV4-1 to TRBJ1-1; a weak D match, TRBD1 (6 bases). Germline loops: CDR1 MGHRA, CDR2 YSYEKL. The length of the CDR3 is 14 residues. V lost 4 bases, J lost 5 bases, and 14 bases lay in between. CDR3 region: CASSPVGGYTEAFF. The CDR3 DNA is TGCGCCAGCAGCCCAGTAGGGGGGTATACTGAAGCTTTCTTT.

This clonotype is termed medium-sized. This chain joins TRBV20-1 and TRBJ2-7; D is possibly TRBD1 or TRBD2 (5 bases each). CDR1 and CDR2 (germline): DFQATT, SNEGSKA (reference sequence). Trimming pared 0 bases from V and 1 base from J, leaving 13 bases between. The CDR3 has 15 amino acids. The chain's CDR3 is CSARDGSGGSYEQYF. CDR3 coding DNA: TGCAGTGCTAGAGATGGGTCTGGGGGATCCTACGAGCAGTACTTC.

In this sample, this clonotype turned up many times. The chain links TRBV6-1 to TRBJ2-1; 8 bases fit TRBD2. V gave up 2 bases and J gave up 4 bases; unmatched junction bases: 4. The CDR3 length is 15 residues. Germline V gene lookup returns CDR1 MNHNS and CDR2 SASEGT. The CDR3 region is CASSEQTSEYNEQFF. The DNA of the CDR3 is TGTGCCAGCAGTGAACAGACTAGCGAATACAATGAGCAGTTCTTC.

This clonotype is termed medium-sized. The chain couples TRBV12-3 or TRBV12-4 to TRBJ1-1, with 8 bases that match TRBD1. The CDR3 has 14 residues. V shed 1 base and J 6 bases; nucleotides not matched to a gene: 4. CDR3 DNA sequence: TGTGCCAGCAGTTTAGGGACAGGGATCGCTGAAGCTTTCTTT. Translation: CASSLGTGIAEAFF.

The chain combines TRBV4-1 with TRBJ2-3; D remains unclear. The V gene's germline CDR1 is MGHRA and CDR2 YSYEKL. There are 17 residues in the CDR3. Trimming took 0 bases from V and 3 from J, leaving 16 bases between them. CDR3 sequence (DNA): TGCGCCAGCAGCCAAGATGCCAGACACTCGTGGACAGATACGCAGTATTTT. It translates to CASSQDARHSWTDTQYF.

As to this clonotype: This may be a read error, as it is one base from a much larger clone. This chain links TRBV6-1 with TRBJ1-3; D perhaps matches TRBD1 (5 bases). The CDR3 totals 15 residues. Germline CDR1 MNHNS, CDR2 SASEGT. V was clipped by 6 bases and J by 2 bases, with 14 bases between them. CDR3 loop: CASRGEWGTGNTIYF. In nucleotides, the CDR3 is TGTGCCAGCAGGGGAGAGTGGGGGACTGGAAACACCATATATTTT.

This chain joins TRBV2 and TRBJ2-5; the match to TRBD1 covers 10 bases. Trimming at V came to 11 bases and at J to 5 bases, leaving 14 bases not matched to a gene. Germline V gene lookup returns CDR1 SNHLY and CDR2 FYNNEI. There are 15 residues in the CDR3. CDR3 region: CAGSLRQGATETQYF. The CDR3 bases are TGTGCCGGTAGCCTACGACAGGGGGCTACGGAGACCCAGTACTTC. Full variable domain (outside the CDR3, taken from reference TRBV2 and TRBJ2-5): EPEVTQTPSHQVTQMGQEVILRCVPISNHLYFYWYRQILGQKVEFLVSFYNNEISEKSEIFDDQFSVERPDGSNFTLKIRSTKLEDSAMYFCAGSLRQGATETQYFGPGTRLLVL.

The chain is built from TRBV19 and TRBJ2-2; D might be TRBD2 (5 bases). Germline loops: CDR1 LNHDA, CDR2 SQIVND (reference sequence). The CDR3 has 14 residues. The V and J ends lost 0 bases and 15 bases respectively, with 17 bases between them. In DNA, the CDR3 is TGTGCCAGTAGTATAGATAGGAACACCGGGGTGGTGTTTTTT. Protein product: CASSIDRNTGVVFF.

Details on this clonotype: A read error is possible here, since a much larger clone lies one base away. This rearrangement joins TRBV28 to TRBJ1-5; D gene uncertain. Germline CDR1 is MDHEN and CDR2 is SYDVKM. This CDR3 has 16 amino acids. Here the CDR3 DNA reads TGTGTCAGCAGTTTTACTTACGCTTTTAGCAATCAGCCCCAGCATTTT. It codes for CVSSFTYAFSNQPQHF.

In regard to this clonotype: It may be a read error: a sequence one base away is much more abundant. The chain carries TRBV30 and TRBJ1-2; no clear D. V shed 2 bases and J shed 8 bases, with 6 bases lying between them. This CDR3 spans 10 amino acids. Germline CDR1 reads GTSNPN; CDR2 reads SVGIG (reference sequence). This CDR3 reads CAWSTTGYTF. The CDR3 DNA sequence: TGTGCCTGGAGTACGACAGGCTACACCTTC.

This clonotype has only one observation. The chain joins TRBV10-3 to TRBJ1-2; D not certain. The CDR3 spans 11 residues. With 4 bases removed from V and 12 bases from J, the gap between germline ends came to 12 bases. Germline V gene sequence: CDR1 ENHRY, CDR2 SYGVKD. In DNA form, the CDR3 reads TGTGCCATCAGTGGCAGTGGCGGCCACACCTTC. This encodes CAISGSGGHTF.

The sample holds many counts of this clonotype. The chain uses TRBV7-8 and TRBJ1-5; D is ambiguous. This CDR3 spans 13 amino acids. Germline loops: CDR1 SGHVS, CDR2 FQNEAQ. The V gene lost 2 bases and the J gene lost 5 bases, with 7 bases spanning the gap. CDR3 amino acids: CASSLKAHQPQHF. The CDR3 DNA follows: TGTGCCAGCAGCTTAAAGGCCCATCAGCCCCAGCATTTT.